Each of the 3 T cell receptor beta chains below was sequenced from the same sample in a study of T cell repertoires in cytomegalovirus infection. No antigen is known for these receptors. TCRdb reprocessed the reads with MiXCR, giving one entry per CDR3 protein. Altogether fewer than 1,000,000 distinct CDR3 sequences are present, about 33% being singletons, with the ten largest covering 13%. The sequenced sample was cultured CD8+ T cells from PBMCs, obtained from culture after CMV antigen stimulation. The receptor source for this set is a human donor in good health (CMV status not recorded). Some clones in this sample may be carry-over from other donors' samples.

This rearrangement joins TRBV20-1 to TRBJ2-5, with 14 positions matching TRBD2. Germline V gene data show CDR1 as DFQATT and CDR2 as SNEGSKA (reference sequence). There are 15 residues in the CDR3. The V gene end was trimmed by 5 bases and the J gene end by 0 bases; junction bases not matched to a gene: 2. This chain's CDR3 is CSAPTSGGDQETQYF. The CDR3 DNA follows: TGCAGTGCTCCGACTAGCGGGGGGGACCAAGAGACCCAGTACTTC.

The chain recombines TRBV12-3 or TRBV12-4 with TRBJ1-1; perhaps TRBD1 as D (5 bases). CDR3 length: 14 residues. V was pared by 9 bases and J by 5 bases, with 19 bases between. CDR3 nucleotide sequence: TGTGCCAGTAAGACCCCCAGGGATGGGACTGAAGCTTTCTTT. Its protein is CASKTPRDGTEAFF.

This clonotype has ten or more counts. The chain carries TRBV7-6 and TRBJ2-1; the D is unclear. The CDR3 loop spans 13 amino acids. Looked up from germline, CDR1 is SGHVS and CDR2 is FNYEAQ. V was pared by 4 bases and J by 5 bases, with 9 bases between. The CDR3 loop is CASSYDWDNEQFF. The CDR3 DNA is TGTGCCAGCAGCTACGATTGGGACAATGAGCAGTTCTTC.